The following is a T cell receptor beta chain sequence with its context. Its specificity is not known. The same CDR3 can be traced to other DNA sequences in this sample. The authors extracted RNA and reverse transcribed it into cDNA as the sequencing template. Clones were sequenced by immunoSEQ multiplex PCR, and TCRdb holds only the in-frame ones, with some missing. This table has about 120,000 clones, approximately 58% appearing once. With 0 bases clipped from V and 8 bases from J, the junction kept 4 bases outside the gene matches. The CDR3 loop spans 15 amino acids. Looked up from germline, CDR1 is MNHEY and CDR2 is SVGAGI. Cell sorting on a FACSAria was used to separate CD4+ and CD8+ T cells from the PBMCs. This record belongs to a study of CD8+ T cells in alopecia areata. Points from the study as a whole: Scalp sample data also include resident alphabeta T cells from normal skin.

This sequence was found in a human donor in good health. The sample comprised CD4+ T cells sorted from blood. V and J are TRBV6-5 and TRBJ2-2; 9 bases agree with TRBD1. The chain's CDR3 is CASSYSQGARGELFF. The CDR3 coding sequence is TGTGCCAGCAGTTACTCACAGGGGGCGCGGGGGGAGCTGTTTTTT.